The 8 T cell receptor beta chains reported below all come from one sample, sequenced in a study of blood T cells in healthy people across ages. Using a J-beta primer mix together with a sample-barcoded 5' primer, a second PCR was run for about 6 to 12 cycles. TCRdb redid the calling of the 5' RACE reads with MiXCR, one entry per CDR3 protein. The data show 1.5 million to 2 million distinct CDR3 sequences, 28% seen once. Sequenced: blood. Every receptor here comes from a woman aged 25 to 39 in good health.

The chain has TRBV2 and TRBJ2-1, with D possibly being TRBD2 (6 bases). The CDR3 has 15 amino acids. Germline CDR1 is SNHLY and CDR2 is FYNNEI. Trimming removed 0 bases at V and 9 bases at J, with 15 bases between. The CDR3 nucleotides read TGTGCCAGCAGTGAAGCAGGAGGGCCCTTAGGTGAGCAGTTCTTC. Its translation: CASSEAGGPLGEQFF.

Notes on this clonotype: This may stem from a read error, because a much larger clone lies one nucleotide away. J is TRBJ2-7 and V is TRBV6-5, with D perhaps matching TRBD2 (6 bases). Germline CDR1 reads MNHEY; CDR2 reads SVGAGI. The CDR3 has 14 amino acids. The CDR3 coding sequence is TGTGCCAGCATCGACTCAGGCGGAGGGTTCGAGCGGTACTTC. It yields the protein CASIDSGGGFERYF.

This chain connects TRBV5-5 to TRBJ2-1, with D maybe TRBD1 (6 bases). From germline, CDR1 is SGHKS and CDR2 YYEKEE (reference sequence). The V gene lost 2 bases and the J gene lost 7 bases, with 16 bases spanning the gap. This CDR3 comprises 15 residues. DNA for the CDR3: TGTGCCAGCAGCTTAGCTGCGGTCCAGGGGAATGAGCAGTTCTTC. Its translation is CASSLAAVQGNEQFF. Using reference TRBV5-5 and TRBJ2-1 for the parts outside the CDR3, the full variable domain is DAGVTQSPTHLIKTRGQQVTLRCSPISGHKSVSWYQQVLGQGPQFIFQYYEKEERGRGNFPDRFSARQFPNYSSELNVNALLLGDSALYLCASSLAAVQGNEQFFGPGTRLTVL.

The chain uses TRBV4-1 and TRBJ1-3; D is uncertain. Trimming took off 4 bases at V and 7 bases at J, with 14 bases between the two ends. The CDR3 sequence is 14 residues long. The germline V gene encodes CDR1 MGHRA and CDR2 YSYEKL. CDR3 in DNA: TGCGCCAGCAGCCCCAGCCCCCACGGGAACACCATATATTTT. This translates into CASSPSPHGNTIYF.

The chain joins TRBV30 to TRBJ2-1, with D maybe TRBD2 (6 bases). The CDR3 runs to 13 residues. Germline V gene lookup returns CDR1 GTSNPN and CDR2 SVGIG (reference sequence). With 6 bases removed from V and 8 bases from J, the gap between germline ends came to 17 bases. CDR3: CACGRAPFDEQFF. CDR3 bases: TGTGCCTGCGGGAGAGCCCCTTTCGATGAGCAGTTCTTC.

This clonotype came up a few times. This chain's CDR3 is CASSYLAGDGSNQPQHF. DNA for the CDR3: TGTGCCAGCAGTTACCTCGCAGGGGATGGGAGCAATCAGCCCCAGCATTTT. The V gene is TRBV6-5, the J gene TRBJ1-5; TRBD1 is a possible D gene (6 bases). The CDR3 totals 17 residues. Germline assignment: CDR1 MNHEY and CDR2 SVGAGI. V lost 2 bases and J lost 1, with 15 bases in between.

The table lists this clonotype with a few counts. The chain uses TRBV12-3 or TRBV12-4 and TRBJ2-5; tentatively, D is TRBD2 (6 bases). The CDR3 loop spans 15 amino acids. The V and J ends lost 3 bases and 4 bases respectively, with 15 bases between them. CDR3 in amino acids: CASSFGGLGGETQYF. The DNA of the CDR3 is TGTGCCAGCAGTTTTGGCGGTTTGGGAGGAGAGACCCAGTACTTC.

This clonotype turned up a few times. This chain joins TRBV14 and TRBJ2-7; D may correspond to TRBD1 or TRBD2 (6 bases each). Germline V CDR1 and CDR2: SGHDN, FVKESK. Trimming stripped 5 bases from V and 2 bases from J, with 19 bases between. The CDR3 length is 16 residues. CDR3 DNA sequence: TGTGCCAGCAGCTGGGGGCGTCCGGGAGATACCTACGAGCAGTACTTC. This codes for CASSWGRPGDTYEQYF.